These 26 T cell receptor beta chains share one sample of origin, sequenced in a study of T cells in Graves' hyperthyroidism and ophthalmopathy. Amplification targeted TCR beta CDR3 regions from RNA transcripts. Researchers ran a first-round RT-PCR on the TCR CDR3 using the HTBI primer set. One entry per CDR3 protein, called by TCRdb with MiXCR from the multiplex PCR reads. The sample consists of a few hundred thousand distinct CDR3 sequences, around 20% of them appearing once. Input material: blood. These receptors came from a man in his late teens or twenties with Graves' hyperthyroidism.

The chain uses TRBV4-1 and TRBJ1-2; D gene ambiguous. There are 17 residues in the CDR3. Trimming shortened V by 1 base and J by 6 bases, and 21 bases separated the two germline ends. The V gene's germline CDR1 is MGHRA and CDR2 YSYEKL. CDR3 nucleotides: TGCGCCAGCAGCCAAGTTGACCTTGGAATCCGGAGAGATGGCTACACCTTC. Its protein product is CASSQVDLGIRRDGYTF.

In this sample, this clonotype turned up many times. This chain joins TRBV12-3 or TRBV12-4 and TRBJ2-2, with D possibly being TRBD2 (6 bases). Between the trimmed V and J ends, which lost 4 bases and 1 base, there was a span of 10 bases. The CDR3 is made up of 15 amino acids. The CDR3 region has the DNA TGTGCCAGCAGTTCGGGAGAGGGGAACACCGGGGAGCTGTTTTTT. This encodes CASSSGEGNTGELFF.

A single count supports this clonotype. The chain is built from TRBV20-1 and TRBJ2-5; 12 positions agree with TRBD2. There are 15 residues in the CDR3. Germline values: CDR1 DFQATT, CDR2 SNEGSKA (reference sequence). J was trimmed by 4 bases and V by 6 bases; bases with no gene match: 9. CDR3 region: CSARRASGGGETQYF. CDR3 DNA: TGCAGTGCCCGGAGGGCTAGCGGGGGGGGAGAGACCCAGTACTTC.

This clonotype was recorded many times. The chain recombines TRBV28 with TRBJ1-5; 10 bases map to TRBD1. The junction had 5 bases not matched to a gene; V was cut back by 3 bases and J by 6 bases. This CDR3 region has 15 residues. Germline CDR1 is MDHEN and CDR2 is SYDVKM. The CDR3 here is CASSFWTGGSQPQHF. The CDR3 bases are TGTGCCAGCAGTTTTTGGACAGGGGGTAGTCAGCCCCAGCATTTT.

This clonotype was observed at least ten times. This chain links TRBV19 with TRBJ1-2, with TRBD1 matching 7 bases. V gave up 7 bases and J gave up 3 bases; unmatched junction bases: 5. Germline V CDR1 and CDR2: LNHDA, SQIVND (reference sequence). The CDR3 spans 13 residues. This chain's CDR3 is CASTDRVYYGYTF. The CDR3 DNA is TGTGCCAGTACCGACAGGGTTTACTATGGCTACACCTTC.

As concerns this clonotype: Here the CDR3 omits its conserved ending phenylalanine or tryptophan, so a read error is the likely source. V gene TRBV4-2 combines with J gene TRBJ2-7, with D tentatively TRBD1 (6 bases). The length of the CDR3 is 13 residues. Germline CDR1 reads LGHNA; CDR2 reads YNFKEQ. Trimming took 4 bases from V and 3 from J, leaving 10 bases between them. DNA of the CDR3: TGTGCCAGCAGCCCACAGGGAAACTACGAGCAGTACCTC. Protein product: CASSPQGNYEQYL.

This clonotype was counted many times. The chain couples TRBV11-2 to TRBJ2-5, with 7 bases identical to TRBD2. Germline V gene lookup returns CDR1 SGHAT and CDR2 FQNNGV. The CDR3 spans 15 residues. The V and J ends lost 3 bases and 1 base, in that order; junction bases with no gene match: 5. The CDR3 loop is CASSFAGDPQETQYF. CDR3 nucleotide sequence: TGTGCCAGCAGCTTCGCGGGGGACCCCCAAGAGACCCAGTACTTC.

Ten or more counts support this clonotype. The genes are TRBV30 and TRBJ1-1, with D perhaps matching TRBD1 (5 bases). There are 14 residues in the CDR3. V lost 6 bases and J lost 5, with 19 bases in between. CDR1 is GTSNPN, CDR2 SVGIG, per germline (reference sequence). CDR3 region: CACDRSGPGTEAFF. CDR3 in DNA: TGTGCCTGCGACAGATCGGGACCGGGGACTGAAGCTTTCTTT.

Only a few counts were recorded for this clonotype. This chain uses TRBV3-1 with TRBJ2-7, with 9 nucleotides matching TRBD2. V lost 3 bases and J lost 5; bases outside the gene matches: 17. The V gene's germline CDR1 is LGHDT and CDR2 YNNKEL (reference sequence). The CDR3 contains 18 residues. The CDR3 protein is CASSQDPGGLAGFHEQYF. The DNA for the CDR3 is TGTGCCAGCAGCCAGGACCCAGGAGGTCTAGCGGGGTTCCACGAGCAGTACTTC.

The chain joins TRBV4-1 to TRBJ2-4; D is uncertain. Trimming cost V 1 base and J 5 bases, with 9 bases left between them. CDR1 and CDR2 (germline): MGHRA, YSYEKL. The CDR3 totals 14 residues. The DNA of the CDR3 is TGCGCCAGCAGCCAAGTTCCATTCGAAAACATTCAGTACTTC. The encoded protein is CASSQVPFENIQYF.

There are many counts of this clonotype. The chain is built from TRBV6-2 or TRBV6-3 and TRBJ1-5; the D gene is possibly TRBD1 (5 bases). Trimming cost V 7 bases and J 6 bases, with 16 bases left between them. The CDR3 is 14 residues long. Germline V lookup: CDR1 MNHEY, CDR2 SVGEGT. The CDR3 here is CASTLRGLGQPQHF. DNA of the CDR3: TGTGCCAGCACCCTAAGGGGTTTGGGTCAGCCCCAGCATTTT.

This clonotype was recorded many times. This chain connects TRBV2 to TRBJ1-1, with D perhaps matching TRBD1 (6 bases). The CDR3 length is 14 residues. Trimming stripped 3 bases from V and 4 bases from J, with 12 bases between. Germline V gene lookup returns CDR1 SNHLY and CDR2 FYNNEI. The CDR3 here is CASSDYGGSTEAFF. CDR3 sequence (DNA): TGTGCCAGCAGTGACTACGGGGGCAGCACTGAAGCTTTCTTT.

This clonotype was observed many times. The CDR3 sequence: CASSYSNSGGQETQYF. CDR3 sequence (DNA): TGTGCCAGCAGTTACTCGAATAGCGGGGGCCAAGAGACCCAGTACTTC. The J gene is TRBJ2-5, the V gene TRBV6-2 or TRBV6-3; 9 nucleotides line up with TRBD2. Losses at the gene ends were 0 bases for V and 1 base for J; bases not matched to a gene: 3. Germline V lookup: CDR1 MNHEY, CDR2 SVGEGT. This CDR3 has 16 amino acids.

A note on this clonotype: Given a much more abundant clone one base away, this may be a read error. This chain uses TRBV20-1 with TRBJ1-1, with 7 nucleotides matching TRBD1. V lost 5 bases to trimming and J lost 4 bases; unmatched junction nucleotides: 7. CDR1 is DFQATT, CDR2 SNEGSKA, per germline (reference sequence). This CDR3 has 13 amino acids. Written as DNA, the CDR3 is TGCAGTGCTCCGGACAGGCGGAGCACTGAAGCTTTCTTT. This sequence encodes CSAPDRRSTEAFF.

This chain links TRBV6-2 or TRBV6-3 with TRBJ2-1; D call uncertain. V shed 7 bases and J shed 2 bases, with 9 bases lying between them. This CDR3 has 13 residues. Germline V gene sequence: CDR1 MNHEY, CDR2 SVGEGT. CDR3 bases: TGTGCCAGCAAAAGGTCTCCCTACAATGAGCAGTTCTTC. This gives the protein CASKRSPYNEQFF.

Only a few counts were recorded for this clonotype. This rearrangement joins TRBV7-9 to TRBJ2-5; unclear D gene. Trimming shortened V by 3 bases and J by 2 bases, and 13 bases separated the two germline ends. Germline CDR1 is SEHNR and CDR2 is FQNEAQ (reference sequence). This CDR3 spans 15 amino acids. The CDR3 coding sequence is TGTGCCAGCAGCTTGGGGTATATACCGCAAGAGACCCAGTACTTC. Translating gives CASSLGYIPQETQYF.

The J gene is TRBJ1-1, the V gene TRBV11-2; D may be TRBD1 (5 bases). Trimming removed 5 bases at V and 4 bases at J, with 14 bases between. The CDR3 runs to 14 residues. Germline CDR1 SGHAT, CDR2 FQNNGV. CDR3 DNA: TGTGCCAGCAGCGCCCACGGGGGGAGCACTGAAGCTTTCTTT. It codes for CASSAHGGSTEAFF.

The table lists this clonotype with many counts. The CDR3 protein is CAWSVDSSYEQYF. In DNA form, the CDR3 reads TGTGCCTGGAGTGTAGACAGTTCCTACGAGCAGTACTTC. The chain links TRBV30 to TRBJ2-7; D is possibly TRBD1 (5 bases). Deletions cut 0 bases from V and 1 base from J, with 7 bases between. The germline CDR1 and CDR2 sequences are GTSNPN and SVGIG (reference sequence). This CDR3 has 13 residues. The full variable domain, its missing parts supplied by reference TRBV30 and TRBJ2-7, is SQTIHQWPATLVQPVGSPLSLECTVEGTSNPNLYWYRQAAGRGLQLLFYSVGIGQISSEVPQNLSASRPQDRQFILSSKKLLLSDSGFYLCAWSVDSSYEQYFGPGTRLTVT.

This clonotype was seen many times. The chain carries TRBV2 and TRBJ1-2, with D possibly being TRBD1 (5 bases). This CDR3 is 13 amino acids long. V was cut by 0 bases and J by 4 bases, with 6 bases left in between. Germline assignment: CDR1 SNHLY and CDR2 FYNNEI. The CDR3 DNA reads as TGTGCCAGCAGTGAAGCGGGGGTCTATGGCTACACCTTC. It specifies CASSEAGVYGYTF.

This clonotype was picked up a small number of times. The CDR3 region has the DNA TGCAGTGGAGGTAGGACAGGGGACCAGCCCCAGCATTTT. Amino acid sequence: CSGGRTGDQPQHF. V and J are TRBV20-1 and TRBJ1-5, with 9 bases that match TRBD1. CDR3 length: 13 residues. The trim removed 7 bases at V and 7 bases at J, leaving 8 bases unmatched. The germline V gene encodes CDR1 DFQATT and CDR2 SNEGSKA (reference sequence).

The V and J genes are TRBV12-3 or TRBV12-4 and TRBJ1-1; 7 nucleotides line up with TRBD1. V shed 4 bases and J 5 bases; nucleotides not matched to a gene: 7. The CDR3 length is 14 residues. In DNA form, the CDR3 reads TGTGCCAGCAGTTCACGGGACAGTTGGACTGAAGCTTTCTTT. Its protein product is CASSSRDSWTEAFF.

The V gene is TRBV5-1, the J gene TRBJ2-1, with D possibly being TRBD1 (5 bases). Germline CDR1 SGHRS, CDR2 YFSETQ. V was clipped by 7 bases and J by 9 bases, with 17 bases between them. This CDR3 has 13 residues. CDR3 residues: CASSAQASGEQFF. CDR3 DNA sequence: TGCGCCAGCTCTGCACAGGCTTCCGGTGAGCAGTTCTTC.

The chain recombines TRBV15 with TRBJ1-6, with D unclear. The CDR3 contains 13 residues. Germline values: CDR1 LNHNV, CDR2 YYDKDF (reference sequence). V was trimmed by 3 bases and J by 10 bases, leaving 10 bases between them. For the CDR3, the DNA is TGTGCCACCAGCAGGGCCGGCGGGTCACCCCTCCACTTT. This translates into CATSRAGGSPLHF.

This clonotype has ten or more counts. The chain combines TRBV28 with TRBJ1-2, with D hard to call. Germline V lookup: CDR1 MDHEN, CDR2 SYDVKM. V was cut by 10 bases and J by 5 bases, with 20 bases left in between. The CDR3 spans 14 residues. CDR3 residues: CATLPGSFPYGYTF. CDR3 DNA sequence: TGTGCCACCCTCCCGGGGTCCTTCCCGTATGGCTACACCTTC.

At least ten counts were recorded for this clonotype. At one end, the junction sequence differs from germline, possibly due to a read error. The chain has TRBV12-3 or TRBV12-4 and TRBJ2-7; TRBD1 or TRBD2 may be the D gene (5 bases each). The CDR3 spans 13 residues. The CDR3 sequence: CASSSQGAYEQYF. CDR3 in DNA: TGCGCCAGCAGCTCGCAGGGAGCCTACGAGCAGTACTTC.

This clonotype was counted many times. The V and J genes are TRBV3-1 and TRBJ2-5, with a possible D match to TRBD1 (5 bases). This CDR3 has 15 residues. Trimming removed 1 base at V and 5 bases at J, with 14 bases between. Germline V gene lookup returns CDR1 LGHDT and CDR2 YNNKEL (reference sequence). The CDR3 DNA sequence: TGTGCCAGCAGCCAAGCTTGGGGCGAAGCCGAGACCCAGTACTTC. Residues: CASSQAWGEAETQYF.